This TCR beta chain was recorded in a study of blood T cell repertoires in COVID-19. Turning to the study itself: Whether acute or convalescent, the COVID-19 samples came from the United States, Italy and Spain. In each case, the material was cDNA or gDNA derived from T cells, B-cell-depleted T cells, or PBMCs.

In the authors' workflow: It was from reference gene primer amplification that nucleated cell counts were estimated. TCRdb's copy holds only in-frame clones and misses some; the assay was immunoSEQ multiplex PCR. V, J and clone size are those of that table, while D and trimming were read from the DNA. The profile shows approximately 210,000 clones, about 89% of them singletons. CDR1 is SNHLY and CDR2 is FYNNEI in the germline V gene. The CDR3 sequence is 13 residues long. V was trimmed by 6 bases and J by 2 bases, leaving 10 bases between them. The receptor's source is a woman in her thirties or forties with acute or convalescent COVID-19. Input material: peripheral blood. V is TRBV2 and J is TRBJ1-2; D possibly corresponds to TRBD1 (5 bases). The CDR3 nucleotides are TGTGCCAGCAGGGCGGAGGGGAACTATGGCTACACCTTC. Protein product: CASRAEGNYGYTF.